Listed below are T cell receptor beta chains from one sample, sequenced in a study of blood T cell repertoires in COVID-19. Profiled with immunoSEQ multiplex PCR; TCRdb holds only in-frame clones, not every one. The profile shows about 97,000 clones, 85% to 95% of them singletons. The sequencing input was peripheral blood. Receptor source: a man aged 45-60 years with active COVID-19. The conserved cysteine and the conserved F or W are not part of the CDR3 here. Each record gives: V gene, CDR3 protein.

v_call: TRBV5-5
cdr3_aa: ASSYRDSHTEAF

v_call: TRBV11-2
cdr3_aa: ASSLVSGSFYEQY

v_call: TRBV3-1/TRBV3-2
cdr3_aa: ASRNSYGGLETQY

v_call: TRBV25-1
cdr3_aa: ASSLAGGPDTQY

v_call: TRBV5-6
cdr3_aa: ASSQDRMNTEAF

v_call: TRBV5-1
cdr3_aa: ATKEDRGNTEAF

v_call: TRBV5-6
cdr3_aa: ASSSVNQPQH

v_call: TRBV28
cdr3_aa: ASSPASASGKDTQY

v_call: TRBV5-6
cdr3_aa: ASSSIDRLAHEQY

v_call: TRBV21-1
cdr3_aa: ASSKFTKTSGRDLYEQY

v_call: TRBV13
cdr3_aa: ASSQGGQGAYEQY

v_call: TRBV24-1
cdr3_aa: ATSDRQGIHGYT

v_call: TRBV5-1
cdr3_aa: ASSSSGVGYT

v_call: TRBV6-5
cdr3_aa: ASNTGQFNSPLH

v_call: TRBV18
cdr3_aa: ASSPPGRGTSGANVLT

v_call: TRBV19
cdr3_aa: ASSIVPGNGYT

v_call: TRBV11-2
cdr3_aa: ASSLDILAGYNEQF

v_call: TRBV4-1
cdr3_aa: ASSQDWGTGTNYGYT

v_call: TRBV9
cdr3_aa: ASAASGAYNEQF

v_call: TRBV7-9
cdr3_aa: ASSLAIAGVNEQF

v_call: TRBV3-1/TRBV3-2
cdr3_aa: ASSQDRSPNGYT

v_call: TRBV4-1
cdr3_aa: ASSQALGQGAREQY

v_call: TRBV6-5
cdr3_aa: ASSYSSGGGYEQY

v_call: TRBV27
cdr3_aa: ASRDSGTYEQY

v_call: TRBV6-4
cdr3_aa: ASRSGSETGELF

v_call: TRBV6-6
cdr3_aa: ASSPPVRDKAF

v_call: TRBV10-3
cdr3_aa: AISDRNTEAF

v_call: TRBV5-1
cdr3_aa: ASSKGTSGSHEQY

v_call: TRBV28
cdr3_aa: ASRPPGLAGGPYEQY

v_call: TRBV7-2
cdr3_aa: ASSSPGLAGGYNEQF

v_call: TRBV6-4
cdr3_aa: ARGTANSSPLH

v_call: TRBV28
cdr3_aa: ASSLLGRGIYT

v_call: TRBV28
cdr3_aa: ASTRGASGANVLT

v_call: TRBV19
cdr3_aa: ASRGTGTHSPLH

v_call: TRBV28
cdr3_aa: ASSWLAGASSYEQY

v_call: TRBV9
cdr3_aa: ASSAFVVDTQY

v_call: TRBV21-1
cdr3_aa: ASSKVLVIRRVGSYNEQF